The clone carrying this T cell receptor (beta chain) was detected a few times. Its antigen remains unknown. TCRdb re-derived calls from the reads in MiXCR, one entry per CDR3 protein. The sample consists of under 450,000 distinct CDR3 sequences, just under 35% of them appearing once. This sample is part of a study of T cell repertoires in cytomegalovirus infection. At the level of the study: Public TCR beta signatures were indicative of both CMV infection and a matching HLA type.

The CDR3 extends over 17 amino acids. Germline V gives CDR1 MDHEN, CDR2 SYDVKM. V lost 2 bases, J lost 0 bases, and 17 bases lay in between. General study results and limits: Ex vivo, HLA-C-restricted CMV-specific TCR beta clonotypes prevailed over the rest of the response. CMV carriers having the relevant HLA were flagged by cumulative public TCR beta family frequency.

The rearrangement uses TRBV28 and TRBJ2-7; D might be TRBD2 (6 bases). This receptor was identified in a human donor in good health (CMV status not recorded). Some clones in this sample may be carry-over from other donors' samples. This specimen consisted of cultured PBMCs, obtained from culture after CMV antigen stimulation. CDR3 amino acids: CASSLMFLREDSYEQYF. CDR3 DNA sequence: TGTGCCAGCAGTTTAATGTTTTTGAGGGAGGACTCCTACGAGCAGTACTTC.